This T cell receptor (beta chain) was retrieved from a study of blood T cell repertoires in COVID-19. Study background: Samples came from the United States, Italy and Spain, spanning acute and convalescent COVID-19. Sample material is recorded as cDNA or gDNA derived from T cells, B-cell-depleted T cells, or PBMCs.

Germline CDR1 MNHNS, CDR2 SASEGT. V shed 6 bases and J shed 0 bases, with 11 bases lying between them. This CDR3 region has 14 residues. The repertoire was sequenced with immunoSEQ multiplex PCR; TCRdb's copy has only in-frame clones and lacks some. The data show around 300,000 clones, with around 85% seen just once and approximately 10% held by the top ten. The origin of this receptor is a woman in her 70s with acute or convalescent COVID-19. The material sequenced was peripheral blood. The chain couples TRBV6-1 to TRBJ1-1; D is unresolved. The CDR3 is CASSRLRLNTEAFF. The CDR3 region has the DNA TGTGCCAGCAGCCGCCTCCGGTTGAACACTGAAGCTTTCTTT.